This passage covers 6 T cell receptor beta chains from one sample sequenced in a study of cytomegalovirus exposure and HLA in healthy donors. The PCR made use of 60 Vbeta and 13 Jbeta primers. Libraries were prepared by immunoSEQ multiplex PCR; TCRdb keeps only in-frame clonotypes and omits some of them. The sample yields around 230,000 clones, about 88% seen once. Sequencing used PBMCs. The source of these receptors is a girl aged 2-9 years in good health and CMV-seronegative.

The chain carries TRBV6-6 and TRBJ1-6; D perhaps matches TRBD1 (5 bases). V was shortened by 7 bases and J by 8 bases, with 15 bases between the two germline ends. This CDR3 spans 14 amino acids. The germline gives CDR1 MNHNY, CDR2 SVGAGI (reference sequence). CDR3 DNA: TGTGCCAGCACCAGGCGGGGCCGGTATTCACCCCTCCACTTT. Its translation is CASTRRGRYSPLHF.

This clone occurred once. This chain uses TRBV30 with TRBJ1-6; tentatively, D is TRBD1 (5 bases). Germline V gene sequence: CDR1 GTSNPN, CDR2 SVGIG (reference sequence). Trimming stripped 0 bases from V and 10 bases from J, with 10 bases between. The CDR3 extends over 13 amino acids. CDR3 coding DNA: TGTGCCTGGAGTGTTGGGCGGGACTCACCCCTCCACTTT. Residues: CAWSVGRDSPLHF.

This chain joins TRBV5-1 and TRBJ2-1, with TRBD1 matching over 7 bases. The CDR3 runs 17 residues. Losses at the gene ends were 0 bases for V and 8 bases for J; bases not matched to a gene: 14. Germline loops: CDR1 SGHRS, CDR2 YFSETQ. The CDR3 nucleotides read TGCGCCAGCAGCTTGGCCCCGCCTCTGACAGGGTACGATGAGCAGTTCTTC. Its translation: CASSLAPPLTGYDEQFF. The complete variable domain, with remaining parts taken from reference TRBV5-1 and TRBJ2-1, reads KAGVTQTPRYLIKTRGQQVTLSCSPISGHRSVSWYQQTPGQGLQFLFEYFSETQRNKGNFPGRFSGRQFSNSRSEMNVSTLELGDSALYLCASSLAPPLTGYDEQFFGPGTRLTVL.

This clone was recorded only once. The chain has TRBV18 and TRBJ2-1; TRBD1 aligns across 8 bases. The CDR3 covers 14 residues. CDR1 is KGHSH and CDR2 is LQKENI in the germline V gene. The J segment lost 12 bases and the V segment lost 5 bases, leaving 12 bases of the junction unmatched. This CDR3 reads CASSSGQVLLGQFF. The CDR3 DNA reads as TGTGCCAGCTCATCGGGACAGGTCCTCCTTGGGCAGTTCTTC.

This clone has more than one count but fewer than ten. This sequence joins TRBV5-5 and TRBJ1-5; the D gene is possibly TRBD1 (5 bases). Germline values: CDR1 SGHKS, CDR2 YYEKEE (reference sequence). The CDR3 sequence is 13 residues long. V dropped 4 bases and J dropped 7 bases, with 12 bases sitting between them. The CDR3 DNA is TGTGCCAGCAGCGCTAGGGGTTCCCAGCCCCAGCATTTT. This gives the protein CASSARGSQPQHF.

This clone was detected a few times. The V gene is TRBV10-3, the J gene TRBJ2-4; 7 nucleotides line up with TRBD1. Unmatched junction bases numbered 3, after V lost 1 base and J lost 6 bases. Per germline, CDR1 ENHRY and CDR2 SYGVKD. The CDR3 spans 14 residues. The CDR3, as DNA: TGTGCCATCAGTGAGTTCGACAGGGCAAACATTCAGTACTTC. Translated, it gives CAISEFDRANIQYF.